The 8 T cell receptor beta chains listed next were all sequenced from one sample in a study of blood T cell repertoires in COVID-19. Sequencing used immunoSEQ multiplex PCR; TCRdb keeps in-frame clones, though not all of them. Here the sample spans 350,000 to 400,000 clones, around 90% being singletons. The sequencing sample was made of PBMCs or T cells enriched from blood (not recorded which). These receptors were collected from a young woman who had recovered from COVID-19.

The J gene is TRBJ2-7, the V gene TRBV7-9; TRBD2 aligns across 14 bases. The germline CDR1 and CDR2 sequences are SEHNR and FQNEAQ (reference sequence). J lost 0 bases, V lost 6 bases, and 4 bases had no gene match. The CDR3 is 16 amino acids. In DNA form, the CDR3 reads TGTGCCAGCAGGGAAGGGACTAGCGGGGGCTCCTACGAGCAGTACTTC. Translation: CASREGTSGGSYEQYF. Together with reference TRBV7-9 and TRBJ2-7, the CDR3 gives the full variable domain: DTGVSQNPRHKITKRGQNVTFRCDPISEHNRLYWYRQTLGQGPEFLTYFQNEAQLEKSRLLSDRFSAERPKGSFSTLEIQRTEQGDSAMYLCASREGTSGGSYEQYFGPGTRLTVT.

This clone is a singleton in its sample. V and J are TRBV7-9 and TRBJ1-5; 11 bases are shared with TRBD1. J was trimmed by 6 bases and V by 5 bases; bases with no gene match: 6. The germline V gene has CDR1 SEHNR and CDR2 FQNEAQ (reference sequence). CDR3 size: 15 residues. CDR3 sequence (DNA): TGTGCCAGCAGCCCAGGACAGGGGGCTGGTCAGCCCCAGCATTTT. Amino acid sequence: CASSPGQGAGQPQHF. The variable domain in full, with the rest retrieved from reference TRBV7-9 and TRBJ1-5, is DTGVSQNPRHKITKRGQNVTFRCDPISEHNRLYWYRQTLGQGPEFLTYFQNEAQLEKSRLLSDRFSAERPKGSFSTLEIQRTEQGDSAMYLCASSPGQGAGQPQHFGDGTRLSIL.

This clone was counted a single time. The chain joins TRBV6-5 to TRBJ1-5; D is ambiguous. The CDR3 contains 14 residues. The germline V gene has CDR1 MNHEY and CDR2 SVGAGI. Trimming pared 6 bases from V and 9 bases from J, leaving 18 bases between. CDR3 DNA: TGTGCCAGCAGCGCTCGAACAGTTCAATGGCCCCAGCATTTT. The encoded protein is CASSARTVQWPQHF.

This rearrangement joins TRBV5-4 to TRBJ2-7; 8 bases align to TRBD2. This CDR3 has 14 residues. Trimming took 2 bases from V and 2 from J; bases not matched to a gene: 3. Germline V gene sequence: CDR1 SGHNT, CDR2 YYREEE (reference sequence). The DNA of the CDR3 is TGTGCCAGCAGCTTAGCGGGGGCGCCCTACGAGCAGTACTTC. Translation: CASSLAGAPYEQYF.

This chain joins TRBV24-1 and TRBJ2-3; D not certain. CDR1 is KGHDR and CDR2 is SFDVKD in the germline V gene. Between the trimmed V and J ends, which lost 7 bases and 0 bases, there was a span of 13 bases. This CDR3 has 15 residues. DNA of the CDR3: TGTGCCACCAGCTCCACATGGTACAGCACAGATACGCAGTATTTT. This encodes CATSSTWYSTDTQYF.

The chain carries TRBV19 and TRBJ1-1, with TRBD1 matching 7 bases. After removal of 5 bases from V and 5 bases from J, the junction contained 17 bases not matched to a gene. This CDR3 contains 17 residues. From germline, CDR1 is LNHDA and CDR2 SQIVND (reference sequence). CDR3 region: CASSLAQRAGGGTEAFF. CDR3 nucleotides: TGTGCCAGTAGTCTGGCCCAACGAGCAGGGGGTGGGACTGAAGCTTTCTTT.

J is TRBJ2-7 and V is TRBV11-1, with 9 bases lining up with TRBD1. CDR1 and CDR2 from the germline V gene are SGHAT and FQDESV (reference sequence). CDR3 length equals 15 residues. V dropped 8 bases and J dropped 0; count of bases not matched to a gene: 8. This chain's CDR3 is CASSNRDRVSYEQYF. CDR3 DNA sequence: TGTGCCAGCTCAAACCGGGACAGGGTCTCCTACGAGCAGTACTTC.

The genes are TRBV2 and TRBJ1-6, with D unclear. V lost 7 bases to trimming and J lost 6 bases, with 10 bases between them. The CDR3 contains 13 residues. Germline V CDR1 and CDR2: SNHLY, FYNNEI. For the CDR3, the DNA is TGTGCCAGCATTATCATGAGTAATTCACCCCTCCACTTT. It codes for CASIIMSNSPLHF. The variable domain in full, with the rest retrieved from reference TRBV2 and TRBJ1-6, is EPEVTQTPSHQVTQMGQEVILRCVPISNHLYFYWYRQILGQKVEFLVSFYNNEISEKSEIFDDQFSVERPDGSNFTLKIRSTKLEDSAMYFCASIIMSNSPLHFGNGTRLTVT.